The 5 T cell receptor beta chains given below trace back to one sample, sequenced in a study of cytomegalovirus exposure and HLA in healthy donors. Assay used: immunoSEQ multiplex PCR; TCRdb lists only in-frame clones, some missing. The sample includes approximately 100,000 clones, 80% to 95% of them seen just once. Sequencing was done on a sample of PBMCs. The receptors derive from a woman in her twenties or thirties in good health and CMV-seropositive.

This CDR3 is CASSLSSGRAYEQYF. The CDR3 DNA is TGTGCCAGCAGCTTAAGCAGCGGGAGGGCCTACGAGCAGTACTTC. The chain uses TRBV7-2 and TRBJ2-7; TRBD2 agrees at 10 bases. The germline V gene encodes CDR1 SGHTA and CDR2 FQGNSA. The junction had 3 bases not matched to a gene; V was cut back by 2 bases and J by 2 bases. The CDR3 runs 15 residues.

The chain combines TRBV5-6 with TRBJ1-3; D not certain. The CDR3 is 13 residues long. V was shortened by 1 base and J by 4 bases, with 6 bases between the two germline ends. In germline, CDR1 is SGHDT, CDR2 YYEEEE. CDR3 protein: CASSLYSGNTIYF. The CDR3 bases are TGTGCCAGCAGCTTGTACAGCGGAAACACCATATATTTT.

The gene calls are TRBV2 and TRBJ2-1; D may be TRBD1 (6 bases). The CDR3 sequence is 13 residues long. From germline, CDR1 is SNHLY and CDR2 FYNNEI. Trimming stripped 8 bases from V and 0 bases from J, with 8 bases between. The CDR3: CASGQSSYNEQFF. CDR3 sequence (DNA): TGTGCCAGCGGACAGAGCTCCTACAATGAGCAGTTCTTC.

V usage is TRBV28 and J usage is TRBJ2-7, with D hard to call. Trimming shortened V by 2 bases and J by 0 bases, and 8 bases separated the two germline ends. The CDR3 is made up of 14 amino acids. Germline CDR1 is MDHEN and CDR2 is SYDVKM. As DNA, the CDR3 is TGTGCCAGCAGTTTAGACATGAGCTCCTACGAGCAGTACTTC. It specifies CASSLDMSSYEQYF.

The CDR3 DNA reads TGCGCCAGCAGCCAAGATCCGGGGGGCTCCTACAATGAGCAGTTCTTC. It translates to CASSQDPGGSYNEQFF. V gene TRBV4-1 combines with J gene TRBJ2-1; 7 bases are a match to TRBD2. V lost 0 bases to trimming and J lost 0 bases; unmatched junction nucleotides: 2. The length of the CDR3 is 16 residues. The V gene's germline CDR1 is MGHRA and CDR2 YSYEKL.